Presented here are 17 T cell receptor beta chains from one specimen sequenced in a study of T cells in localized non-small cell lung cancer. The repertoire was sequenced with immunoSEQ multiplex PCR; TCRdb's copy has only in-frame clones and lacks some. In the table there are around 14,000 clones, roughly 80% of which are singletons. The sample consisted of peripheral blood, taken before any cancer treatment. These receptors were obtained from a female donor aged 60 or older with stage I squamous cell lung carcinoma.

The V gene is TRBV5-6, the J gene TRBJ2-3; weak D call: TRBD1 (6 bases). In germline, CDR1 is SGHDT, CDR2 YYEEEE. V was clipped by 4 bases and J by 2 bases, with 20 bases between them. This CDR3 comprises 17 residues. CDR3 region: CASSRQVPAVVTDTQYF. The CDR3, as DNA: TGTGCCAGCAGCCGACAGGTTCCGGCCGTCGTCACAGATACGCAGTATTTT.

This chain joins TRBV21-1 and TRBJ2-3; the table's D call, TRBD2, was not checked against the DNA. TRBV21-1 is termed a pseudogene. The CDR3 totals 16 residues. The CDR3 is CASSKHPGTSTDTQYF. CDR3 nucleotide sequence: TGTGCCAGCAGCAAACACCCTGGGACTAGCACAGATACGCAGTATTTT.

The count of this clone is one. The rearrangement links TRBV9 to TRBJ1-1; weak D call: TRBD1 (6 bases). Trimming removed 0 bases from V and 1 base from J, with 16 bases in between. The CDR3 is 17 amino acids. Germline V gene sequence: CDR1 SGDLS, CDR2 YYNGEE. The CDR3 sequence: CASSVGGGNAANTEAFF. CDR3 DNA: TGTGCCAGCAGCGTAGGAGGGGGGAATGCAGCGAACACTGAAGCTTTCTTT. Full variable domain (remainder filled in from reference TRBV9 and TRBJ1-1): DSGVTQTPKHLITATGQRVTLRCSPRSGDLSVYWYQQSLDQGLQFLIQYYNGEERAKGNILERFSAQQFPDLHSELNLSSLELGDSALYFCASSVGGGNAANTEAFFGQGTRLTVV.

The rearrangement links TRBV14 to TRBJ2-3; either TRBD1 or TRBD2 may supply D (5 bases each). The germline gives CDR1 SGHDN, CDR2 FVKESK. Trimming pared 0 bases from V and 8 bases from J, leaving 15 bases between. The CDR3 runs to 15 residues. The CDR3 reads CASSQDSGTTRTQYF. CDR3 coding DNA: TGTGCCAGCAGCCAAGATTCCGGGACCACACGTACGCAGTATTTT.

V usage is TRBV4-1 and J usage is TRBJ2-1; D perhaps matches TRBD2 (6 bases). The V end lost 3 bases, the J end lost 1 base, and 16 bases lay between the germline ends. Germline CDR1 reads MGHRA; CDR2 reads YSYEKL. The CDR3 is made up of 17 amino acids. CDR3 sequence: CASSQGSFGTSYNEQFF. The CDR3, as DNA: TGCGCCAGCAGCCAGGGAAGCTTCGGGACTTCCTACAATGAGCAGTTCTTC.

This chain links TRBV5-5 with TRBJ2-7; 9 bases are shared with TRBD1. This CDR3 comprises 15 residues. With 4 bases clipped from V and 2 bases from J, the junction kept 7 bases outside the gene matches. CDR1 and CDR2 from the germline V gene are SGHKS and YYEKEE (reference sequence). The CDR3 coding sequence is TGTGCCAGCAGCCGCCGGGACAGGGACCCCTACGAGCAGTACTTC. Protein sequence: CASSRRDRDPYEQYF.

This rearrangement joins TRBV21-1 to TRBJ2-1; TRBD2, the table's D call, lacks a check against the DNA. TRBV21-1 is recorded as a pseudogene. The CDR3 runs to 15 residues. The DNA of the CDR3 is TGTGCCAGCAGGGAACTAGCGGGAGGAGGGAATGAGCAGTTCTTC. Amino acid sequence: CASRELAGGGNEQFF.

This clone showed up just a few times. The chain couples TRBV15 to TRBJ1-5, with D perhaps matching TRBD1 (6 bases). The CDR3 consists of 12 residues. Germline V gene data show CDR1 as LNHNV and CDR2 as YYDKDF (reference sequence). Trimming cost V 8 bases and J 5 bases, with 10 bases left between them. CDR3 protein: CATSEGDQPQHF. CDR3 nucleotides: TGTGCCACCTCAGAGGGGGATCAGCCCCAGCATTTT.

J is TRBJ1-5 and V is TRBV29-1, with D possibly matching TRBD1 (5 bases). The germline CDR1 and CDR2 sequences are SQVTM and ANQGSEA. V gave up 4 bases and J gave up 6 bases, with 13 bases separating them. The CDR3 runs 13 residues. The CDR3 DNA is TGCAGCGTTGCGCTGGGGGAGGGTCAGCCCCAGCATTTT. As protein: CSVALGEGQPQHF.

V is TRBV5-8 and J is TRBJ2-6; a possible D gene is TRBD2 (5 bases). The CDR3 consists of 16 residues. Between the trimmed V and J ends, which lost 5 bases and 0 bases, there was a span of 12 bases. The V gene's germline CDR1 is SGHTS and CDR2 YDEGEE. The CDR3 spells CASRREGSSGANVLTF. In DNA form, the CDR3 reads TGTGCCAGCAGGAGAGAGGGAAGCTCTGGGGCCAACGTCCTGACTTTC. The full variable domain, in which reference TRBV5-8 and TRBJ2-6 provide the parts outside the CDR3, is EAGVTQSPTHLIKTRGQQATLRCSPISGHTSVYWYQQALGLGLQFLLWYDEGEERNRGNFPPRFSGRQFPNYSSELNVNALELEDSALYLCASRREGSSGANVLTFGAGSRLTVL.

This clone was seen once. The chain uses TRBV11-2 and TRBJ1-3; D is uncertain. Trimming cost V 4 bases and J 4 bases, with 8 bases left between them. This CDR3 is 13 amino acids long. Germline lookup yields CDR1 SGHAT and CDR2 FQNNGV. The CDR3 DNA reads as TGTGCCAGCAGCTCCTCGGTCGGAAACACCATATATTTT. Translated, it gives CASSSSVGNTIYF.

This rearrangement joins TRBV5-1 to TRBJ1-6; a possible D gene is TRBD1 (6 bases). The CDR3 is 15 residues long. With 2 bases removed from V and 9 bases from J, the gap between germline ends came to 15 bases. The V gene's germline CDR1 is SGHRS and CDR2 YFSETQ. CDR3 bases: TGCGCCAGCAGCTTCGATAATACAGGGCGTTCACCCCTCCACTTT. It codes for CASSFDNTGRSPLHF.

This chain links TRBV19 with TRBJ1-2; D unresolved. Germline CDR1 and CDR2: LNHDA and SQIVND (reference sequence). V lost 3 bases to trimming and J lost 9 bases, with 11 bases between them. The CDR3 is made up of 12 amino acids. The CDR3, as DNA: TGTGCCAGTAGTATGTCCGCTGCTCGCTACACCTTC. Its translation: CASSMSAARYTF.

On this clone itself: The junction and the germline gene differ at one end; a read error may be behind it. The V gene is TRBV6-5, the J gene TRBJ1-1; D is ambiguous. CDR3 length: 13 amino acids. Germline V CDR1 and CDR2: MNHEY, SVGAGI. Written as DNA, the CDR3 is TGTGCCAGCAGTTACAACCAGAACAGTGAAGCTTTCTTT. It specifies CASSYNQNSEAFF.

This chain uses TRBV7-3 with TRBJ2-3, with 16 bases aligning to TRBD2. In germline, CDR1 is SGHTA, CDR2 FQGTGA. The CDR3 totals 16 residues. V shed 4 bases and J 3 bases; nucleotides not matched to a gene: 1. The chain's CDR3 is CASSSGLAGGTDTQYF. Written as DNA, the CDR3 is TGTGCCAGCAGCTCGGGACTAGCGGGGGGGACAGATACGCAGTATTTT.

V gene TRBV11-3 combines with J gene TRBJ1-1; TRBD1 might be the D (5 bases). This CDR3 spans 12 amino acids. Trimming pared 5 bases from V and 5 bases from J, leaving 9 bases between. Per germline, CDR1 SGHNT and CDR2 YENEEA. CDR3 protein: CASSRRVTEAFF. DNA of the CDR3: TGTGCCAGCAGCCGCAGGGTAACTGAAGCTTTCTTT.

The CDR3 DNA is TGTGCCTGGAGCGAACAACCCGGGGAGCTGTTTTTT. Translating it yields CAWSEQPGELFF. The rearrangement uses TRBV30 and TRBJ2-2; D not resolved. CDR3 length: 12 amino acids. In germline, CDR1 is GTSNPN, CDR2 SVGIG (reference sequence). V was pared by 3 bases and J by 6 bases, with 8 bases between.